The rows below give T cell receptor beta chains drawn from one sample of a study of T cells in Graves' hyperthyroidism and ophthalmopathy. In TCRdb, the multiplex PCR reads were re-called with MiXCR into one record per CDR3 protein. Of 550,000 to 800,000 distinct CDR3 sequences listed, less than 20% are singletons. Sequenced: blood. These receptors all come from a man aged 18 to 30 with Graves' hyperthyroidism. The CDR3 runs from the conserved cysteine through the conserved F or W. The D gene is left open where the match is weak. Expanded clones get a size class; other rows say once, few or many, or leave the size out.

D: NA; V: TRBV7-9; size: few; J: TRBJ2-3; CDR3: CASSLIYGNTQYF; DNA: TGTGCCAGCAGCTTAATTTACGGTAATACGCAGTATTTT
D: NA; V: TRBV29-1; size: few; J: TRBJ1-2; CDR3: CSVVGISPMLGYTF; DNA: TGCAGCGTCGTCGGGATCTCCCCGATGTTGGGCTACACCTTC
D: NA; V: TRBV6-1; size: NA; J: TRBJ2-2; CDR3: CASSDPRVVGELFF; DNA: TGTGCCAGCAGTGACCCCAGGGTAGTGGGGGAGCTGTTTTTT
D: TRBD2; V: TRBV29-1; size: many; J: TRBJ2-1; CDR3: CSVGRLAGGGSSYNEQFF; DNA: TGCAGCGTTGGGCGACTAGCGGGAGGTGGGAGCTCCTACAATGAGCAGTTCTTC
D: TRBD2; V: TRBV2; size: many; J: TRBJ2-1; CDR3: CASRASGPLRNNEQFF; DNA: TGTGCCAGCAGGGCTAGCGGGCCTCTCCGAAACAATGAGCAGTTCTTC
D: TRBD1; V: TRBV29-1; size: few; J: TRBJ1-1; CDR3: CSVTDRVDRTEAFF; DNA: TGCAGCGTAACTGACAGGGTGGATAGAACTGAAGCTTTCTTT
D: NA; V: TRBV12-3/TRBV12-4; size: many; J: TRBJ2-3; CDR3: CASRSGTLLTDTQYF; DNA: TGTGCCAGCAGGTCCGGGACCCTCCTCACAGATACGCAGTATTTT
D: TRBD1; V: TRBV11-2; size: many; J: TRBJ1-1; CDR3: CASSWGWRTGVKNTEAFF; DNA: TGTGCCAGCAGCTGGGGTTGGAGGACAGGGGTTAAGAACACTGAAGCTTTCTTT
D: TRBD2; V: TRBV30; size: many; J: TRBJ2-1; CDR3: CAWSSSGISYNGQFF; DNA: TGTGCCTGGAGTTCTAGCGGGATCTCCTACAATGGGCAGTTCTTC
D: TRBD1; V: TRBV15; size: few; J: TRBJ1-1; CDR3: CATSPGTDPHTEAFF; DNA: TGTGCCACCAGCCCGGGGACAGACCCCCACACTGAAGCTTTCTTT
D: TRBD1; V: TRBV6-1; size: once; J: TRBJ2-5; CDR3: CASSHPGQVRGLSQYF; DNA: TGCGCCAGCAGCCATCCGGGACAGGTCCGTGGGCTGTCCCAGTACTTC
D: TRBD2; V: TRBV4-1; size: NA; J: TRBJ2-7; CDR3: CASSQRTSGKSYEQYF; DNA: TGCGCCAGCAGCCAACGGACTAGCGGCAAAAGCTACGAGCAGTACTTC
D: NA; V: TRBV5-1; size: many; J: TRBJ2-7; CDR3: CASSLDPSEPYEQYF; DNA: TGCGCCAGCAGCTTGGATCCTAGCGAGCCCTACGAGCAGTACTTC
D: NA; V: TRBV6-5; size: NA; J: TRBJ1-1; CDR3: CASSYGARDTEAFF; DNA: TGTGCCAGCAGTTACGGGGCGAGGGACACTGAAGCTTTCTTT
D: NA; V: TRBV10-3; size: many; J: TRBJ2-3; CDR3: CAISEPGSSTDTQYF; DNA: TGTGCCATCAGTGAACCGGGCTCTAGCACAGATACGCAGTATTTT
D: NA; V: TRBV27; size: many; J: TRBJ1-1; CDR3: CASSRTGAGGLNTEAFF; DNA: TGTGCCAGCAGTCGAACTGGGGCAGGTGGCCTGAACACTGAAGCTTTCTTT
D: NA; V: TRBV5-1; size: few; J: TRBJ2-1; CDR3: CASSSDPSYNEQFF; DNA: TGCGCCAGCAGCTCCGACCCGTCCTACAATGAGCAGTTCTTC
D: NA; V: TRBV9; size: NA; J: TRBJ2-1; CDR3: CASSVAANEQFF; DNA: TGTGCCAGCAGCGTAGCAGCTAATGAGCAGTTCTTC
D: NA; V: TRBV28; size: many; J: TRBJ1-6; CDR3: CASSFAGVDSPLHF; DNA: TGTGCCAGCAGTTTCGCAGGGGTGGATTCACCCCTCCACTTT
D: TRBD2; V: TRBV6-4; size: NA; J: TRBJ2-7; CDR3: CATEPSGAYEQYF; DNA: TGTGCCACCGAGCCTAGCGGAGCCTACGAGCAGTACTTC
D: NA; V: TRBV28; size: many; J: TRBJ2-1; CDR3: CASSAGGGYNEQFF; DNA: TGTGCCAGCAGTGCCGGAGGGGGATACAATGAGCAGTTCTTC
D: TRBD2; V: TRBV6-1; size: few; J: TRBJ2-1; CDR3: CASSREDWGAYNEQFF; DNA: TGTGCCAGCAGTCGGGAGGACTGGGGCGCCTACAATGAGCAGTTCTTC
D: NA; V: TRBV29-1; size: many; J: TRBJ2-1; CDR3: CSVVPVILGAYNEQFF; DNA: TGCAGCGTTGTACCCGTGATCCTTGGTGCCTACAATGAGCAGTTCTTC
D: TRBD1; V: TRBV7-6; size: many; J: TRBJ1-5; CDR3: CASSSGTGDYSNQPQHF; DNA: TGTGCCAGCAGTTCCGGGACAGGAGACTATAGCAATCAGCCCCAGCATTTT
D: TRBD1; V: TRBV2; size: many; J: TRBJ2-7; CDR3: CASSERAQDRANEQYF; DNA: TGTGCCAGCAGTGAGCGGGCGCAGGACAGGGCCAACGAGCAGTACTTC
D: TRBD2; V: TRBV6-2/TRBV6-3; size: NA; J: TRBJ2-3; CDR3: CASSILAENTDTQYF; DNA: TGTGCCAGCAGCATACTAGCGGAGAACACAGATACGCAGTATTTT
D: NA; V: TRBV12-3/TRBV12-4; size: few; J: TRBJ2-6; CDR3: CASSSTVQGYFSGGANVLTF; DNA: TGTGCCAGCAGTTCTACGGTTCAGGGGTATTTCTCTGGTGGGGCCAACGTCCTGACTTTC
D: TRBD2; V: TRBV20-1; size: many; J: TRBJ2-1; CDR3: CSARDFASGTYNEQFF; DNA: TGCAGTGCTAGAGATTTCGCTAGCGGGACATACAATGAGCAGTTCTTC
D: TRBD2; V: TRBV27; size: NA; J: TRBJ2-1; CDR3: CASSLWGTRVDEQFF; DNA: TGTGCCAGCAGTTTATGGGGGACTAGAGTCGATGAGCAGTTCTTC
D: TRBD1; V: TRBV12-3/TRBV12-4; size: many; J: TRBJ1-1; CDR3: CASSYRALGRGLNTEAFF; DNA: TGTGCCAGCAGTTACCGAGCGTTGGGGAGGGGGCTGAACACTGAAGCTTTCTTT
D: NA; V: TRBV7-9; size: few; J: TRBJ2-2; CDR3: CASRKGQNTGELFF; DNA: TGTGCCAGCAGAAAGGGACAGAACACCGGGGAGCTGTTTTTT
D: NA; V: TRBV11-2; size: many; J: TRBJ2-5; CDR3: CASTLGGETQYF; DNA: TGTGCCAGCACCCTCGGTGGGGAGACCCAGTACTTC
D: NA; V: TRBV28; size: NA; J: TRBJ2-7; CDR3: CADEGVSYEQYF; DNA: TGTGCCGACGAGGGGGTCTCCTACGAGCAGTACTTC
D: TRBD2; V: TRBV27; size: many; J: TRBJ2-1; CDR3: CASSSVAGGSYNEQFF; DNA: TGTGCCAGCAGTTCGGTAGCGGGAGGCTCCTACAATGAGCAGTTCTTC
D: NA; V: TRBV19; size: few; J: TRBJ1-2; CDR3: CASSIGGTVYGYTF; DNA: TGTGCCAGTAGTATAGGGGGCACCGTCTATGGCTACACCTTC
D: NA; V: TRBV27; size: many; J: TRBJ1-5; CDR3: CASSLGVWSNQPQHF; DNA: TGTGCCAGCAGTTTAGGGGTCTGGAGCAATCAGCCCCAGCATTTT
D: NA; V: TRBV4-1; size: NA; J: TRBJ1-1; CDR3: CASSQESLNTEAFF; DNA: TGCGCCAGCAGCCAAGAGAGTTTGAACACTGAAGCTTTCTTT
D: NA; V: TRBV5-6; size: NA; J: TRBJ1-1; CDR3: CASSYPSSSAFF; DNA: TGTGCCAGCAGCTACCCATCAAGTTCAGCTTTCTTT
D: NA; V: TRBV18; size: NA; J: TRBJ1-2; CDR3: CASSPPGGRRSKGYGYTF; DNA: TGTGCCAGCTCACCACCGGGGGGCCGTCGGAGTAAGGGCTATGGCTACACCTTC
D: NA; V: TRBV12-5; size: few; J: TRBJ2-3; CDR3: CASGLGTRPTQYF; DNA: TGTGCTAGTGGTTTGGGGACCCGACCTACGCAGTATTTT
D: TRBD2; V: TRBV7-2; size: few; J: TRBJ2-7; CDR3: CASSPPRGLAGFTYEQYF; DNA: TGTGCCAGCAGCCCACCCCGTGGACTAGCGGGCTTCACCTACGAGCAGTACTTC
D: TRBD1; V: TRBV5-1; size: few; J: TRBJ2-3; CDR3: CASSSRWGQQTTQADTQYF; DNA: TGCGCCAGCAGCTCCCGGTGGGGACAGCAGACGACCCAGGCAGATACGCAGTATTTT
D: TRBD1; V: TRBV15; size: few; J: TRBJ2-7; CDR3: CATSSTGSSYEQYF; DNA: TGTGCCACCAGCTCGACAGGGAGCTCCTACGAGCAGTACTTC
D: NA; V: TRBV4-1; size: many; J: TRBJ2-5; CDR3: CASSLLSWGERRQETQYF; DNA: TGCGCCAGCAGCCTACTCAGCTGGGGGGAGAGGCGCCAAGAGACCCAGTACTTC
D: NA; V: TRBV6-1; size: NA; J: TRBJ1-5; CDR3: CASSGTGYQPQHF; DNA: TGTGCCAGCAGTGGTACAGGTTACCAGCCCCAGCATTTT
D: TRBD2; V: TRBV27; size: many; J: TRBJ2-7; CDR3: CASSFPGLAGEQYF; DNA: TGTGCCAGCAGTTTCCCGGGACTAGCAGGCGAGCAGTACTTC
D: TRBD2; V: TRBV4-2; size: NA; J: TRBJ2-1; CDR3: CASSQAPGGHSYNEQFF; DNA: TGTGCCAGCAGCCAAGCACCGGGGGGGCATTCCTACAATGAGCAGTTCTTC
D: TRBD2; V: TRBV27; size: few; J: TRBJ2-1; CDR3: CASQLAGGDEQFF; DNA: TGTGCCAGCCAATTAGCGGGGGGCGATGAGCAGTTCTTC
D: NA; V: TRBV4-1; size: many; J: TRBJ2-7; CDR3: CASSQERGSDEQYF; DNA: TGCGCCAGCAGCCAAGAAAGGGGAAGCGACGAGCAGTACTTC
D: NA; V: TRBV6-1; size: many; J: TRBJ2-3; CDR3: CASAQEGTDTQYF; DNA: TGTGCCAGCGCCCAAGAAGGCACAGATACGCAGTATTTT
D: NA; V: TRBV12-3/TRBV12-4; size: many; J: TRBJ1-1; CDR3: CASSFVAGRTEAFF; DNA: TGTGCCAGCAGTTTTGTGGCAGGTCGTACTGAAGCTTTCTTT
D: NA; V: TRBV12-3/TRBV12-4; size: many; J: TRBJ2-7; CDR3: CASSRQVGYEQYF; DNA: TGTGCCAGCAGCCGACAGGTAGGCTACGAGCAGTACTTC